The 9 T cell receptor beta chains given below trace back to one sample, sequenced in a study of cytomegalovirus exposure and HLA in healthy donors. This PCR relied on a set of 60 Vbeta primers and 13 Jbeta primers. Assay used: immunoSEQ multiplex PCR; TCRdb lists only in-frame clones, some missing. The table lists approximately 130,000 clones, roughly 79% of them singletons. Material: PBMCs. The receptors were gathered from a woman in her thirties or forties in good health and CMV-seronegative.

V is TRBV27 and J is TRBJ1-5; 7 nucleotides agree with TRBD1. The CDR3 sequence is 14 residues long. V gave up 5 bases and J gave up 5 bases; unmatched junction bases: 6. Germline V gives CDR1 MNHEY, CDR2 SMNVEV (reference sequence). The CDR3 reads CASSKTGAYQPQHF. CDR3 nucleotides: TGTGCCAGCAGTAAAACAGGGGCTTATCAGCCCCAGCATTTT.

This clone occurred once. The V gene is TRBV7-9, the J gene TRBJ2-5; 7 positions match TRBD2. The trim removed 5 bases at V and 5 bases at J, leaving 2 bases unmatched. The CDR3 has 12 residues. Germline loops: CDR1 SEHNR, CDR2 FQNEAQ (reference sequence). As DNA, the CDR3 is TGTGCCAGCAGCCGGGGGGTTGAGACCCAGTACTTC. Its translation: CASSRGVETQYF. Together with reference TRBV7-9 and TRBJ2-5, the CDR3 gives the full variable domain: DTGVSQNPRHKITKRGQNVTFRCDPISEHNRLYWYRQTLGQGPEFLTYFQNEAQLEKSRLLSDRFSAERPKGSFSTLEIQRTEQGDSAMYLCASSRGVETQYFGPGTRLLVL.

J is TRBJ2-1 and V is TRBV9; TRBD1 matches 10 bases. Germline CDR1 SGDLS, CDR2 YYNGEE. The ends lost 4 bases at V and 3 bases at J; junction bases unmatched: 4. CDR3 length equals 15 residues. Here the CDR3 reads CASSPGTGDYNEQFF. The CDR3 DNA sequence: TGTGCCAGCAGCCCTGGGACAGGGGACTACAATGAGCAGTTCTTC.

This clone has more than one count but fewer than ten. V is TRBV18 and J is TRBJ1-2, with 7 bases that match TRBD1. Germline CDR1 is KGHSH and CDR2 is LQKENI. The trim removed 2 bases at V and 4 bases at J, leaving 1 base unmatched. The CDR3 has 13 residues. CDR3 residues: CASSPDRAYGYTF. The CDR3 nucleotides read TGTGCCAGCTCACCAGACAGGGCCTATGGCTACACCTTC.

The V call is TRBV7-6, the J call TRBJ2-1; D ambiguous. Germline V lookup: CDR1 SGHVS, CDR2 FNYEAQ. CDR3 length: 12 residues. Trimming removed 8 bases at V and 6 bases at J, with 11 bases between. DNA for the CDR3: TGTGCCAGCTCCGACTTGCTCAATGAGCAGTTCTTC. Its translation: CASSDLLNEQFF.

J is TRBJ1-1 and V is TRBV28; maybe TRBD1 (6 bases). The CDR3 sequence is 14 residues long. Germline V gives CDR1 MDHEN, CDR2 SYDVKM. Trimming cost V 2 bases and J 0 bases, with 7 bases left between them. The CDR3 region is CASSLTGLNTEAFF. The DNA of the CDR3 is TGTGCCAGCAGTTTAACAGGGCTGAACACTGAAGCTTTCTTT. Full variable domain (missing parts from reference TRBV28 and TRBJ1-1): DVKVTQSSRYLVKRTGEKVFLECVQDMDHENMFWYRQDPGLGLRLIYFSYDVKMKEKGDIPEGYSVSREKKERFSLILESASTNQTSMYLCASSLTGLNTEAFFGQGTRLTVV.

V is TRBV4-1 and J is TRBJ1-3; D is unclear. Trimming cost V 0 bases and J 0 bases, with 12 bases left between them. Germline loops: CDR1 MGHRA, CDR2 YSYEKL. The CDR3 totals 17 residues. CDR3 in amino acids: CASSQDWTGYSGNTIYF. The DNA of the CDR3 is TGCGCCAGCAGCCAAGATTGGACGGGATACTCTGGAAACACCATATATTTT.

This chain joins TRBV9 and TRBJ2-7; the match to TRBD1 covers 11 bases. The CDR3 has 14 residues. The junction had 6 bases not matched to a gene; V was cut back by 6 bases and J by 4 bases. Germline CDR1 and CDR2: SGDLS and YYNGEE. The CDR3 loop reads CASNPGQGAYEQYF. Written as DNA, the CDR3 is TGTGCCAGCAACCCCGGACAGGGGGCTTACGAGCAGTACTTC.

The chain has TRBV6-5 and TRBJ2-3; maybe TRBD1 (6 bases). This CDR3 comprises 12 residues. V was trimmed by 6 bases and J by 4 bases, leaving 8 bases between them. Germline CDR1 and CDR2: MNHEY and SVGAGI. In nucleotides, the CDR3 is TGTGCCAGCAGACAGGGCTCAGATACGCAGTATTTT. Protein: CASRQGSDTQYF.